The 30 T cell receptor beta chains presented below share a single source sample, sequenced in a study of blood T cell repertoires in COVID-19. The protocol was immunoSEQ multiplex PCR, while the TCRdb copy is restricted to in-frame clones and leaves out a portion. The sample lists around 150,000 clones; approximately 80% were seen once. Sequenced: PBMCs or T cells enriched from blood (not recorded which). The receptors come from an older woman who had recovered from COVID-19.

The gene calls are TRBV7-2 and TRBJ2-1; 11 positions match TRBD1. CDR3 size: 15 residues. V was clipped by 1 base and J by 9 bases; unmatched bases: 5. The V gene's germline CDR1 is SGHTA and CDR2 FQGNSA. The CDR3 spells CASSLGTGGFGEQFF. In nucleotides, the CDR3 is TGTGCCAGCAGCTTAGGGACAGGGGGCTTTGGTGAGCAGTTCTTC.

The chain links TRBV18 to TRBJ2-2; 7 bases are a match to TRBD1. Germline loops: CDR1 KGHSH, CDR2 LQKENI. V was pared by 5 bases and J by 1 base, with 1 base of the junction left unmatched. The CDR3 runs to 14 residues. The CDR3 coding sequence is TGTGCCAGCTCAGACAGGGTGAACACCGGGGAGCTGTTTTTT. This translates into CASSDRVNTGELFF.

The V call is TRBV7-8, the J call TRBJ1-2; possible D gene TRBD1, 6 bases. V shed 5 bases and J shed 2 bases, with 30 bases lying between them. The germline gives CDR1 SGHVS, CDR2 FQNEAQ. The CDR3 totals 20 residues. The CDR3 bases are TGTGCCAGCAGCCCGGGTGGGACACCGGAATTTCCTATCCTAAACTATGGCTACACCTTC. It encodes CASSPGGTPEFPILNYGYTF.

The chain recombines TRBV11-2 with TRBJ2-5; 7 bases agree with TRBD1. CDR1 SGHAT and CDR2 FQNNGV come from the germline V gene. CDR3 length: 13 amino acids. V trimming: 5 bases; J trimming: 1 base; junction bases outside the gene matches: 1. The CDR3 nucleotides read TGTGCCAGCAGCCGGGACAGCCAAGAGACCCAGTACTTC. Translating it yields CASSRDSQETQYF.

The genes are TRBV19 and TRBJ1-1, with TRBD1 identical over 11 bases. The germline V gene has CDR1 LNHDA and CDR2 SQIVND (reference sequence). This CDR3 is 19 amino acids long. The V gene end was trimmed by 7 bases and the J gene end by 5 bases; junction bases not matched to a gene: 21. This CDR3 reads CASTSIAGQGAFMRTEAFF. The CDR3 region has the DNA TGTGCCAGTACCTCAATCGCCGGACAGGGGGCTTTTATGAGAACTGAAGCTTTCTTT.

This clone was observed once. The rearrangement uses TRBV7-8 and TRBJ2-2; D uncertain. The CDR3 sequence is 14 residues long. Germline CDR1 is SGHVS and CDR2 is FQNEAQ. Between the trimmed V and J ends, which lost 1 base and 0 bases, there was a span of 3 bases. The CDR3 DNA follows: TGTGCCAGCAGCTTAGTAACGAACACCGGGGAGCTGTTTTTT. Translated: CASSLVTNTGELFF. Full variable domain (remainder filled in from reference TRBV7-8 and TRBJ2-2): GAGVSQSPRYKVAKRGQDVALRCDPISGHVSLFWYQQALGQGPEFLTYFQNEAQLDKSGLPSDRFFAERPEGSVSTLKIQRTQQEDSAVYLCASSLVTNTGELFFGEGSRLTVL.

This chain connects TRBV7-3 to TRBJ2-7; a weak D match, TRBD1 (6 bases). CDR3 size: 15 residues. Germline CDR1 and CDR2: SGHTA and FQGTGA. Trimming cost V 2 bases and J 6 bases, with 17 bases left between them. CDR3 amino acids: CASSLGTLGWTEQYF. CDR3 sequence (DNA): TGTGCCAGCAGCTTAGGGACACTTGGATGGACCGAGCAGTACTTC. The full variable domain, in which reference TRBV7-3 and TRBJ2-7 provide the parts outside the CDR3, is GAGVSQTPSNKVTEKGKYVELRCDPISGHTALYWYRQSLGQGPEFLIYFQGTGAADDSGLPNDRFFAVRPEGSVSTLKIQRTERGDSAVYLCASSLGTLGWTEQYFGPGTRLTVT.

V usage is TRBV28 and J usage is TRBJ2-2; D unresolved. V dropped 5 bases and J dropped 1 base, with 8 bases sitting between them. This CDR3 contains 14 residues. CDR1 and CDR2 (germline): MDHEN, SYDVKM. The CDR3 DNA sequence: TGTGCCAGCAGTGCACCAGGGAACACCGGGGAGCTGTTTTTT. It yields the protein CASSAPGNTGELFF. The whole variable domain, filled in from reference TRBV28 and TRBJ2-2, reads DVKVTQSSRYLVKRTGEKVFLECVQDMDHENMFWYRQDPGLGLRLIYFSYDVKMKEKGDIPEGYSVSREKKERFSLILESASTNQTSMYLCASSAPGNTGELFFGEGSRLTVL.

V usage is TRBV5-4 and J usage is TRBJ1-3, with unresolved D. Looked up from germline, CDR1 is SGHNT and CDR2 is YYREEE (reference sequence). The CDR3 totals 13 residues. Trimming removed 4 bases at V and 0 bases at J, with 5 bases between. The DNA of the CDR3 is TGTGCCAGCAGCGAGAACTCTGGAAACACCATATATTTT. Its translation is CASSENSGNTIYF.

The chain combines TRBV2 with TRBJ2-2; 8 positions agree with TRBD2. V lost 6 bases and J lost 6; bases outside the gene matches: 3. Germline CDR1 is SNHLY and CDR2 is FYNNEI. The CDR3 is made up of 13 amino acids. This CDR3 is CASRVLAAGELFF. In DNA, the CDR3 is TGTGCCAGCAGGGTACTAGCGGCCGGGGAGCTGTTTTTT.

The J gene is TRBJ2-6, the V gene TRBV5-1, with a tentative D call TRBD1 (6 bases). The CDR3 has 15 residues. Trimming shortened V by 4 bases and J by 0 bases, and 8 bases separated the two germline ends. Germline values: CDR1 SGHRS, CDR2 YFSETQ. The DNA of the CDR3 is TGCGCCAGCAGCCCACAGGGCTCTGGGGCCAACGTCCTGACTTTC. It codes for CASSPQGSGANVLTF.

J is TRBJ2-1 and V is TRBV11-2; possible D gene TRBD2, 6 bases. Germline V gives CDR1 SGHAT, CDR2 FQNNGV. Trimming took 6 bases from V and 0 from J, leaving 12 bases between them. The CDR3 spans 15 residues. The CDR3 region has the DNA TGTGCCAGCAGGATCCTAGCGACCTCCTACAATGAGCAGTTCTTC. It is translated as CASRILATSYNEQFF.

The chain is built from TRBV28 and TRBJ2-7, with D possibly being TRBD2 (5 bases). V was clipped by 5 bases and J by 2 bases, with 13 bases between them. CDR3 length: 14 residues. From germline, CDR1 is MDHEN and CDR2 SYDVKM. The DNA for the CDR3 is TGTGCCAGCAGTCCCTCGGCTAGCCCCTACGAGCAGTACTTC. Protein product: CASSPSASPYEQYF.

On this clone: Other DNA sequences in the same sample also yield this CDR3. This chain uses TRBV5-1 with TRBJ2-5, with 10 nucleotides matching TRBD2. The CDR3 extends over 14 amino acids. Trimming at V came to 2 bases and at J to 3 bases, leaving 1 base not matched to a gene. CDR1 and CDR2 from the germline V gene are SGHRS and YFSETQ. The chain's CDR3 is CASSFLAGEETQYF. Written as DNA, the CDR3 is TGCGCCAGCAGCTTCCTAGCGGGAGAAGAGACCCAGTACTTC.

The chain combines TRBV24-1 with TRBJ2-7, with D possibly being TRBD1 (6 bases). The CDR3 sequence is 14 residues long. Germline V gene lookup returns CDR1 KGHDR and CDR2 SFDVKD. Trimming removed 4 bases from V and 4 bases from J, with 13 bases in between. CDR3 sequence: CATSDYWDTYEQYF. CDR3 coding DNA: TGTGCCACCAGTGACTATTGGGACACTTACGAGCAGTACTTC.

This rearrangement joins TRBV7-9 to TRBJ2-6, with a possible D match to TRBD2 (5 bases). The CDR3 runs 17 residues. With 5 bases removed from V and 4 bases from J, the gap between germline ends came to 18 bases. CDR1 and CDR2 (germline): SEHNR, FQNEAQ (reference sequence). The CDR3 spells CASSPNDGVSGANVLTF. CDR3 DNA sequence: TGTGCCAGCAGCCCGAATGACGGGGTGAGCGGGGCCAACGTCCTGACTTTC.

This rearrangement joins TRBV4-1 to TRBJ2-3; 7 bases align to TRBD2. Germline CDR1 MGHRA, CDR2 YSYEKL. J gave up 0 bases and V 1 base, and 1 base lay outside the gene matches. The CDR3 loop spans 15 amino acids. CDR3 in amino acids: CASSQGRGSTDTQYF. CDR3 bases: TGCGCCAGCAGCCAAGGGCGGGGGAGCACAGATACGCAGTATTTT.

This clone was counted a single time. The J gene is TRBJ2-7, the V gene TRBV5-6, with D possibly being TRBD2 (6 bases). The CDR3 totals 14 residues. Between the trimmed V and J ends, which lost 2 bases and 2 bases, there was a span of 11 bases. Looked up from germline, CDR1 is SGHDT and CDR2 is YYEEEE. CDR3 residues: CASSFWRGAYEQYF. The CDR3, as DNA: TGTGCCAGCAGCTTTTGGCGGGGCGCCTACGAGCAGTACTTC.

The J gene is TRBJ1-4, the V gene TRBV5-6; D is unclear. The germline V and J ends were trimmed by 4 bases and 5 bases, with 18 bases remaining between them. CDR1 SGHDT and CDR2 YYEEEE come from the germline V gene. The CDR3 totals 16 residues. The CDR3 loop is CASSLRSGIANEKLFF. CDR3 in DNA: TGTGCCAGCAGCCTGCGGTCCGGGATTGCGAATGAAAAACTGTTTTTT.

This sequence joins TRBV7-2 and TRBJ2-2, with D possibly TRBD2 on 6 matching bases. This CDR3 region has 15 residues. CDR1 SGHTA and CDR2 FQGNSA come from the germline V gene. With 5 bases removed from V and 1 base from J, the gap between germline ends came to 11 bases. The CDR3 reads CASSRLALNTGELFF. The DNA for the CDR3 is TGTGCCAGCAGCCGCCTAGCGTTGAACACCGGGGAGCTGTTTTTT.

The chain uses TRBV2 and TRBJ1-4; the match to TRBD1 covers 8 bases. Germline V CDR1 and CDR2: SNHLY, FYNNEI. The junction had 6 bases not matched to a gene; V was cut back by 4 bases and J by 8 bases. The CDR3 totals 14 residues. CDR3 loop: CASSGDRPQEKLFF. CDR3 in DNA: TGTGCCAGCAGTGGGGACAGGCCTCAGGAAAAACTGTTTTTT.

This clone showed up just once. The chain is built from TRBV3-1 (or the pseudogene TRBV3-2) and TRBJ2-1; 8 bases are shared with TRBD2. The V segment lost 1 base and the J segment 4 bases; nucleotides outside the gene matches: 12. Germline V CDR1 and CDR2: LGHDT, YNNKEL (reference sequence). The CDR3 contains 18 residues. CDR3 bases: TGTGCCAGCAGCCAAGGTCTAGCGGGCCGACGAAGTTACAATGAGCAGTTCTTC. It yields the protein CASSQGLAGRRSYNEQFF.

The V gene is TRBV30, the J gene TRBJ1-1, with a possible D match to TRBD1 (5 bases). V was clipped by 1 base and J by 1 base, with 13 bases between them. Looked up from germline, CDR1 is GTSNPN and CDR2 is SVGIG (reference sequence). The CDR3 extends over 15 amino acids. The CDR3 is CAWSAWGLGNTEAFF. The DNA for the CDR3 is TGTGCCTGGAGTGCCTGGGGCTTAGGGAACACTGAAGCTTTCTTT.

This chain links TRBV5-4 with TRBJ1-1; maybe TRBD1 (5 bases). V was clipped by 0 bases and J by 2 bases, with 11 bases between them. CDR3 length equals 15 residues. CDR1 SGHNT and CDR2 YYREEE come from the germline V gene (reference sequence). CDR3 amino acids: CASSLAGGSNTEAFF. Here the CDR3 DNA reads TGTGCCAGCAGCTTGGCCGGGGGATCCAACACTGAAGCTTTCTTT. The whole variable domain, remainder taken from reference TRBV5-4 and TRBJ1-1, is ETGVTQSPTHLIKTRGQQVTLRCSSQSGHNTVSWYQQALGQGPQFIFQYYREEENGRGNFPPRFSGLQFPNYSSELNVNALELDDSALYLCASSLAGGSNTEAFFGQGTRLTVV.

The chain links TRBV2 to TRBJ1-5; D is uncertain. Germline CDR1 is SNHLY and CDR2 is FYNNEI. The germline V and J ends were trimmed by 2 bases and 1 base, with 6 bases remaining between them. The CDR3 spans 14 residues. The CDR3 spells CASSENNSNQPQHF. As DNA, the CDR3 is TGTGCCAGCAGTGAAAACAACAGCAATCAGCCCCAGCATTTT.

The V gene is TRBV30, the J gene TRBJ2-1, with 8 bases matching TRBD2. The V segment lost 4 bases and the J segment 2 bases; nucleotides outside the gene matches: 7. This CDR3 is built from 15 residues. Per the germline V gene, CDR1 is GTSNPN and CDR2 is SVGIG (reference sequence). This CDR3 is CAWMGRGGPYNEQFF. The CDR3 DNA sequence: TGTGCCTGGATGGGCCGGGGGGGACCCTACAATGAGCAGTTCTTC.

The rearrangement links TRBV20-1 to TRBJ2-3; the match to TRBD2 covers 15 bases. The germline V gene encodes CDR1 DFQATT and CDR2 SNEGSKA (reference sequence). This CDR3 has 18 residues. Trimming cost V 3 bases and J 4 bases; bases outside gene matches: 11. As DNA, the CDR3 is TGCAGTGCTAGTCCCGGACTAGCGGGGGGGCGGATCCCAGATACGCAGTATTTT. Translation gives CSASPGLAGGRIPDTQYF.

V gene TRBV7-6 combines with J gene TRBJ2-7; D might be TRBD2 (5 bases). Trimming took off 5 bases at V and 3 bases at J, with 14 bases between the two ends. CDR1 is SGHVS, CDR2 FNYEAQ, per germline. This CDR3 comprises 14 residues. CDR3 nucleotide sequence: TGTGCCAGCAGCCCGTCCGGCGGGTTCTACGAGCAGTACTTC. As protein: CASSPSGGFYEQYF.

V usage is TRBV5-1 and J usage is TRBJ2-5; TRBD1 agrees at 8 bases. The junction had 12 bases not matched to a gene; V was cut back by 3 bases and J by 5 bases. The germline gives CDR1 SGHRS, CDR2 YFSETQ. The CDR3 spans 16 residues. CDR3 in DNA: TGCGCCAGCAGCTGGGGGGCAGGGGGCGGTTCGGAGACCCAGTACTTC. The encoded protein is CASSWGAGGGSETQYF.

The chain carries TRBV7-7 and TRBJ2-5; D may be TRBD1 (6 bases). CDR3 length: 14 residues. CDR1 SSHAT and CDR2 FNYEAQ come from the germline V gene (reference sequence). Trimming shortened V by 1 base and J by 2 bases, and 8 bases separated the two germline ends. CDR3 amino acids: CASSLGTVQETQYF. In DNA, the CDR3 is TGTGCCAGCAGCTTAGGGACAGTGCAAGAGACCCAGTACTTC.